This TCR beta chain was recorded in a study of blood T cell repertoires in COVID-19. Original analysis: Estimation of nucleated cell counts was performed using reference gene primer amplification. Data came from immunoSEQ multiplex PCR; TCRdb stores just in-frame clones and leaves some out. V, J and clone size are taken as reported in that table, and D and trimming were inferred from the DNA itself. The sample includes under 300,000 clones, 86% of them seen just once. This clone showed up just once. Sequenced material: peripheral blood. This TCR came from a man aged 18 to 29 with active or convalescent COVID-19.

The CDR3 sequence: CATSDLAGAGANVLTF. CDR3 in DNA: TGTGCCACCAGTGATTTGGCGGGGGCTGGGGCCAACGTCCTGACTTTC. The V and J genes are TRBV24-1 and TRBJ2-6, with 7 bases that match TRBD2. The germline gives CDR1 KGHDR, CDR2 SFDVKD. This CDR3 has 16 residues. Germline trimming cut 0 bases from V and 2 bases from J; bases unmatched to any gene: 0.